This T cell receptor beta chain was found in a study of cytomegalovirus exposure and HLA in healthy donors. Looking at the study overall: A later analysis reported the 120 or so validation repertoires used the same platform as the 550 to 800 first-cohort repertoires. Overall study findings and caveats: In vitro testing confirmed a few CMV-associated chains as specific for CMV antigens. Researchers counted around 170 TCR beta chains as cytomegalovirus-associated. The tendency of first-cohort TCR clusters to co-occur in the roughly 130 validation repertoires emerged from a later analysis.

Data came from immunoSEQ multiplex PCR; TCRdb stores just in-frame clones and leaves some out. Of under 250,000 clones listed, roughly 89% were seen once; the top ten hold around 2.6%. Germline loops: CDR1 MNHEY, CDR2 SMNVEV (reference sequence). J was trimmed by 10 bases and V by 5 bases; bases with no gene match: 9. The CDR3 spans 14 residues. There are many counts of this clone. Its target is not known. This clonotype was sampled from a young man in good health and CMV-seronegative. The chain is built from TRBV27 and TRBJ1-5; 9 nucleotides match TRBD1. The sample taken for sequencing was PBMCs. The CDR3 is CASSPGTGLQPQHF. In DNA, the CDR3 is TGTGCCAGCAGTCCAGGGACAGGGCTACAACCCCAGCATTTT.